Listed below are T cell receptor beta chains from one sample, sequenced in a study of blood T cell repertoires in COVID-19. Assay used: immunoSEQ multiplex PCR; TCRdb lists only in-frame clones, some missing. The sample holds approximately 210,000 clones, about 88% seen once. Sequenced material: peripheral blood. The receptor source for this set is a middle-aged woman who had recovered from COVID-19. Each CDR3 is given with its conserved first and last residue. Fields, in order: D gene, J gene, V gene, clone size, CDR3 protein, CDR3 DNA. The D gene is left open where the match is weak. Clone size is stated in some rows and not others, as once, few, many or a class when expanded.

>NA|TRBJ1-2|TRBV6-2/TRBV6-3|NA
CASSALDRSRSYGYTF
TGTGCCAGCAGTGCCCTTGACAGATCCCGTTCTTATGGCTACACCTTC
>NA|TRBJ1-1|TRBV7-8|NA
CASSLFAAFMNTEAFF
TGTGCCAGCAGCTTATTCGCGGCATTCATGAACACTGAAGCTTTCTTT
>NA|TRBJ1-5|TRBV5-6|NA
CASSFSHRVDQPQHF
TGTGCCAGCAGCTTTTCTCACAGGGTTGATCAGCCCCAGCATTTT
>NA|TRBJ1-1|TRBV27|NA
CASSSGRGTEAFF
TGTGCCAGCAGTTCGGGCCGGGGCACTGAAGCTTTCTTT
>NA|TRBJ1-2|TRBV4-2|NA
CASSQALQQDYGYTF
TGTGCCAGCAGCCAAGCCCTACAACAGGATTATGGCTACACCTTC
>NA|TRBJ1-1|TRBV3-1/TRBV3-2|NA
CASGSGLDTEAFF
TGTGCCAGCGGCAGCGGGCTCGACACTGAAGCTTTCTTT
>TRBD1|TRBJ1-1|TRBV28|NA
CASSSTGGHTEAFF
TGTGCCAGCAGTTCCACAGGGGGCCACACTGAAGCTTTCTTT
>TRBD1|TRBJ1-2|TRBV3-1/TRBV3-2|NA
CASSLQGNDYGYTF
TGTGCCAGCAGCTTACAGGGGAACGACTATGGCTACACCTTC
>NA|TRBJ1-2|TRBV7-6|NA
CASSLVRGYTF
TGTGCCAGCAGCTTAGTTCGTGGCTACACCTTC
>TRBD2|TRBJ2-6|TRBV20-1|NA
CSASNLAGLSGANVLTF
TGCAGTGCTAGTAACCTAGCGGGACTCTCTGGGGCCAACGTCCTGACTTTC
>TRBD2|TRBJ2-1|TRBV9|NA
CASSVGLADHNEQFF
TGTGCCAGCAGCGTGGGACTAGCGGATCACAATGAGCAGTTCTTC
>NA|TRBJ1-1|TRBV28|once
CASVGQDDEAFF
TGTGCCAGCGTGGGGCAGGATGATGAAGCTTTCTTT
>TRBD1|TRBJ2-7|TRBV7-9|NA
CASSSDRGRRQYF
TGTGCCAGCAGCTCGGACAGGGGGCGTAGGCAGTACTTC
>NA|TRBJ1-5|TRBV6-5|NA
CASSRLGGDQPQHF
TGTGCCAGCAGCCGCCTGGGAGGCGATCAGCCCCAGCATTTT
>TRBD1|TRBJ2-7|TRBV6-5|NA
CASSRDRDGVYEQYF
TGTGCCAGCAGTCGAGACAGGGATGGCGTCTACGAGCAGTACTTC
>NA|TRBJ2-5|TRBV6-5|NA
CATDRIPRETQYF
TGTGCCACCGACAGGATCCCCCGGGAGACCCAGTACTTC